The 5 T cell receptor beta chains below all came from one sample that was sequenced in a study of CD8 T cells in ankylosing spondylitis. TCRdb ran MiXCR on the 5' RACE reads and lists one entry per CDR3 protein. In the table there are around 770,000 distinct CDR3 sequences, about 12% of which are singletons. Overall study results and limits: What seemed typical of ankylosing spondylitis blood was a TCR beta motif built from roughly eight highly homologous variants.

These receptors have no known antigen. Sequencing was performed on blood, either unsorted or a sorted T cell fraction (not recorded which). Every receptor here comes from a male donor with ankylosing spondylitis.

The chain carries TRBV28 and TRBJ1-5, with D possibly matching TRBD1 (6 bases). Trimming stripped 5 bases from V and 3 bases from J, with 11 bases between. CDR1 MDHEN and CDR2 SYDVKM come from the germline V gene. The CDR3 runs 14 residues. CDR3 sequence reads: CASSASGANQPQHF. Here the CDR3 DNA reads TGTGCCAGCAGTGCTTCAGGGGCCAATCAGCCCCAGCATTTT.

This clonotype was picked up many times. CDR3 residues: CSVAGQLNTEAFF. CDR3 DNA sequence: TGCAGCGTTGCGGGACAGTTGAACACTGAAGCTTTCTTT. The rearrangement joins TRBV29-1 to TRBJ1-1; TRBD1 aligns across 7 bases. V shed 4 bases, J shed 0 bases, and the junction held 2 bases outside the gene matches. Germline V gives CDR1 SQVTM, CDR2 ANQGSEA. The CDR3 runs to 13 residues.

This clonotype was recorded a few times. The chain uses TRBV2 and TRBJ2-3, with 9 positions matching TRBD2. The CDR3 sequence is 16 residues long. V shed 3 bases, J shed 1 base, and the junction held 5 bases outside the gene matches. Germline V gene data show CDR1 as SNHLY and CDR2 as FYNNEI. This CDR3 reads CASSEREGLGTDTQYF. CDR3 bases: TGTGCCAGCAGTGAGCGGGAGGGCCTAGGCACAGATACGCAGTATTTT. Complete variable domain (other parts from reference TRBV2 and TRBJ2-3): EPEVTQTPSHQVTQMGQEVILRCVPISNHLYFYWYRQILGQKVEFLVSFYNNEISEKSEIFDDQFSVERPDGSNFTLKIRSTKLEDSAMYFCASSEREGLGTDTQYFGPGTRLTVL.

This clonotype has a handful of counts. The V and J genes are TRBV5-5 and TRBJ1-5; no clear D gene. CDR1 and CDR2 (germline): SGHKS, YYEKEE (reference sequence). The CDR3 consists of 14 residues. V was clipped by 1 base and J by 5 bases, with 10 bases between them. The CDR3 nucleotides read TGTGCCAGCAGCTTGTTTCAACGGGATCAGCCCCAGCATTTT. Translated, it gives CASSLFQRDQPQHF. Together with reference TRBV5-5 and TRBJ1-5, the CDR3 gives the full variable domain: DAGVTQSPTHLIKTRGQQVTLRCSPISGHKSVSWYQQVLGQGPQFIFQYYEKEERGRGNFPDRFSARQFPNYSSELNVNALLLGDSALYLCASSLFQRDQPQHFGDGTRLSIL.

This clonotype occurred many times. This chain uses TRBV5-1 with TRBJ2-5, with 8 positions matching TRBD1. V shed 5 bases and J 2 bases; nucleotides not matched to a gene: 14. This CDR3 spans 17 amino acids. Per germline, CDR1 SGHRS and CDR2 YFSETQ. The CDR3 loop reads CASSRTGGSGRQETQYF. Here the CDR3 DNA reads TGCGCCAGCAGTCGTACAGGGGGGAGTGGTCGGCAAGAGACCCAGTACTTC.